The 26 T cell receptor beta chains in this list originate from one sample, sequenced in a study of Tregs in tolerant kidney transplant recipients. These receptors have no known antigen. The protocol was immunoSEQ multiplex PCR, while the TCRdb copy is restricted to in-frame clones and leaves out a portion. Of 35,000 to 50,000 clones listed, less than 97% are singletons. Sequenced material: Tregs from blood cultured with allogeneic cells. The source is a human donor in good health.

This chain uses TRBV18 with TRBJ2-7, with 8 bases matching TRBD1. The germline gives CDR1 KGHSH, CDR2 LQKENI. CDR3 size: 16 residues. The ends lost 1 base at V and 4 bases at J; junction bases unmatched: 9. The CDR3 DNA reads TGTGCCAGCTCACCACTTCAGGGGGCGGTAGGATACGAGCAGTACTTC. This sequence encodes CASSPLQGAVGYEQYF.

This clone was observed once. The chain couples TRBV4-1 to TRBJ1-1; 9 positions agree with TRBD1. The CDR3 runs to 17 residues. Germline-derived CDR1 and CDR2 are MGHRA and YSYEKL. J lost 5 bases, V lost 2 bases, and 12 bases had no gene match. The DNA of the CDR3 is TGCGCCAGCAGCCAAATCCCAGGACAGGGGTCGAGGACTGAAGCTTTCTTT. Amino acids: CASSQIPGQGSRTEAFF.

This chain uses TRBV15 with TRBJ2-7; 9 bases match TRBD1. CDR1 is LNHNV, CDR2 YYDKDF, per germline (reference sequence). The CDR3 loop spans 14 amino acids. V lost 5 bases, J lost 4 bases, and 6 bases stayed unmatched. CDR3 protein: CATSPGQGPYEQYF. The CDR3 bases are TGTGCCACCAGCCCGGGACAGGGTCCTTACGAGCAGTACTTC.

The rearrangement links TRBV10-2 to TRBJ1-2, with D perhaps matching TRBD1 (5 bases). This CDR3 spans 13 amino acids. V was clipped by 6 bases and J by 8 bases, with 16 bases between them. CDR1 is WSHSY, CDR2 SAAADI, per germline. CDR3 sequence: CASRLSGSGGYTF. CDR3 nucleotide sequence: TGCGCCAGCAGACTTAGTGGGTCAGGGGGCTACACCTTC.

V and J are TRBV19 and TRBJ2-3, with 12 bases aligning to TRBD2. CDR3 length equals 17 residues. Trimming at V came to 6 bases and at J to 2 bases, leaving 9 bases not matched to a gene. The germline CDR1 and CDR2 sequences are LNHDA and SQIVND (reference sequence). The CDR3, as DNA: TGTGCCAGTAGACCGGGACTAGCGGGCGGCGCCACAGATACGCAGTATTTT. It specifies CASRPGLAGGATDTQYF.

The chain couples TRBV7-2 to TRBJ2-4; 8 nucleotides line up with TRBD2. This CDR3 spans 17 amino acids. Trimming cost V 8 bases and J 1 base; bases outside gene matches: 13. Germline V gene lookup returns CDR1 SGHTA and CDR2 FQGNSA. The CDR3 DNA reads as TGTGCCAGCTTCCCAGGGGACGGGAGGGCCGCCAAAAACATTCAGTACTTC. Its protein is CASFPGDGRAAKNIQYF. The full variable domain, with the rest looked up from reference TRBV7-2 and TRBJ2-4, is GAGVSQSPSNKVTEKGKDVELRCDPISGHTALYWYRQSLGQGLEFLIYFQGNSAPDKSGLPSDRFSAERTGGSVSTLTIQRTQQEDSAVYLCASFPGDGRAAKNIQYFGAGTRLSVL.

The chain carries TRBV4-1 and TRBJ2-1; D remains ambiguous. Trimming removed 0 bases at V and 0 bases at J, with 12 bases between. This CDR3 is 17 amino acids long. CDR1 MGHRA and CDR2 YSYEKL come from the germline V gene. The DNA of the CDR3 is TGCGCCAGCAGCCAAGAAGGCTTCGCCTACTCCTACAATGAGCAGTTCTTC. This translates into CASSQEGFAYSYNEQFF.

The chain uses TRBV2 and TRBJ2-2; D might be TRBD1 (5 bases). The CDR3 loop spans 14 amino acids. V was pared by 4 bases and J by 3 bases, with 9 bases between. Germline CDR1 and CDR2: SNHLY and FYNNEI. CDR3: CASSALRDTGELFF. The CDR3 region has the DNA TGTGCCAGCAGTGCACTCAGGGACACCGGGGAGCTGTTTTTT.

The chain links TRBV11-2 to TRBJ2-5; TRBD2 matches 7 bases. CDR1 and CDR2 from the germline V gene are SGHAT and FQNNGV. The CDR3 is 14 amino acids. Unmatched junction bases numbered 6, after V lost 3 bases and J lost 5 bases. The CDR3 bases are TGTGCCAGCAGCTTGGGGACTACCCTGGAGACCCAGTACTTC. It codes for CASSLGTTLETQYF.

The V gene is TRBV4-2, the J gene TRBJ1-1; D is unresolved. CDR3 length: 14 amino acids. Germline CDR1 is LGHNA and CDR2 is YNFKEQ. The V end was cut by 4 bases, the J end by 1 base, with 10 bases between. CDR3 coding DNA: TGTGCCAGCAGCCCCCGGGGTCAGAACACTGAAGCTTTCTTT. Translation: CASSPRGQNTEAFF.

This clone was seen a single time. The rearrangement uses TRBV7-2 and TRBJ1-4, with D possibly TRBD1 on 5 matching bases. There are 15 residues in the CDR3. Germline assignment: CDR1 SGHTA and CDR2 FQGNSA. V lost 3 bases and J lost 8, with 16 bases in between. CDR3 sequence reads: CASSFAGTMVEKLFF. The CDR3, as DNA: TGTGCCAGCAGCTTCGCCGGGACCATGGTCGAAAAACTGTTTTTT. The variable domain in full, with the rest retrieved from reference TRBV7-2 and TRBJ1-4, is GAGVSQSPSNKVTEKGKDVELRCDPISGHTALYWYRQSLGQGLEFLIYFQGNSAPDKSGLPSDRFSAERTGGSVSTLTIQRTQQEDSAVYLCASSFAGTMVEKLFFGSGTQLSVL.

In nucleotides, the CDR3 is TGTGCCAGCAGTAACAGAGATACGCAGTATTTT. Amino acid sequence: CASSNRDTQYF. This sequence joins TRBV6-6 and TRBJ2-3; D uncertain. V lost 5 bases, J lost 5 bases, and 5 bases lay in between. Germline-derived CDR1 and CDR2 are MNHNY and SVGAGI (reference sequence). This CDR3 is 11 amino acids long.

This clone was seen more than once but under ten times. This rearrangement joins TRBV2 to TRBJ2-7, with 10 bases that match TRBD1. V shed 8 bases and J 3 bases; nucleotides not matched to a gene: 13. CDR1 and CDR2 from the germline V gene are SNHLY and FYNNEI. The CDR3 extends over 16 amino acids. The CDR3 DNA reads as TGTGCCAGCCGACTCTTGGGAGGGGACAGGGGCTACGAGCAGTACTTC. Protein: CASRLLGGDRGYEQYF.

V is TRBV2 and J is TRBJ2-6; no reliable D call. The CDR3 totals 15 residues. V shed 3 bases and J shed 0 bases, with 6 bases lying between them. The germline CDR1 and CDR2 sequences are SNHLY and FYNNEI. CDR3 sequence reads: CASSDGYSGANVLTF. CDR3 DNA sequence: TGTGCCAGCAGTGACGGGTACTCTGGGGCCAACGTCCTGACTTTC.

The V and J genes are TRBV14 and TRBJ2-2; the match to TRBD1 covers 8 bases. V was pared by 3 bases and J by 0 bases, with 12 bases of the junction left unmatched. This CDR3 region has 19 residues. Germline values: CDR1 SGHDN, CDR2 FVKESK. The CDR3 loop is CASSHFPGQGRSNTGELFF. The CDR3 nucleotides read TGTGCCAGCAGCCATTTCCCAGGACAGGGACGATCGAACACCGGGGAGCTGTTTTTT.

This rearrangement joins TRBV6-6 to TRBJ2-7; possibly TRBD1 or TRBD2 for D (5 bases each). CDR3 length: 13 amino acids. V lost 6 bases and J lost 3, with 12 bases in between. Per germline, CDR1 MNHNY and CDR2 SVGAGI (reference sequence). This CDR3 is CASSSGLDYEQYF. The DNA for the CDR3 is TGTGCCAGCAGCTCGGGGCTCGACTACGAGCAGTACTTC.

This chain joins TRBV12-5 and TRBJ1-5, with 7 bases that match TRBD1. CDR1 is LGHNT, CDR2 FRNRAP, per germline. V was pared by 1 base and J by 0 bases, with 9 bases of the junction left unmatched. The length of the CDR3 is 18 residues. The CDR3 DNA is TGTGCTAGTGGTTTGGCTTTGACAGGGTTGGATAGCAATCAGCCCCAGCATTTT. Translated: CASGLALTGLDSNQPQHF. The complete variable domain, with remaining parts taken from reference TRBV12-5 and TRBJ1-5, reads DARVTQTPRHKVTEMGQEVTMRCQPILGHNTVFWYRQTMMQGLELLAYFRNRAPLDDSGMPKDRFSAEMPDATLATLKIQPSEPRDSAVYFCASGLALTGLDSNQPQHFGDGTRLSIL.

This chain links TRBV6-6 with TRBJ2-7; 7 bases line up with TRBD2. Germline CDR1 is MNHNY and CDR2 is SVGAGI (reference sequence). The CDR3 consists of 15 residues. V shed 6 bases and J 5 bases; nucleotides not matched to a gene: 13. The CDR3 protein is CASSPWRERFDEQYF. CDR3 nucleotide sequence: TGTGCCAGCAGCCCCTGGCGGGAGAGATTCGACGAGCAGTACTTC.

V and J are TRBV11-2 and TRBJ1-5; TRBD1 is a possible D gene (5 bases). Per germline, CDR1 SGHAT and CDR2 FQNNGV. V shed 1 base and J shed 11 bases, with 12 bases lying between them. CDR3 length: 13 residues. The CDR3 nucleotides are TGTGCCAGCAGCTTAGGTCGCGGGGACGCCCAGCATTTT. The encoded protein is CASSLGRGDAQHF.

The chain uses TRBV5-1 and TRBJ2-7; D is possibly TRBD1 (5 bases). This CDR3 region has 14 residues. The V gene's germline CDR1 is SGHRS and CDR2 YFSETQ. Trimming pared 0 bases from V and 4 bases from J, leaving 11 bases between. CDR3 residues: CASSLGPPGYEQYF. CDR3 DNA sequence: TGCGCCAGCAGCTTGGGGCCCCCAGGGTACGAGCAGTACTTC.

This clone was found a few times. The chain employs TRBV9 and TRBJ1-1; tentative D call: TRBD1 (5 bases). This CDR3 region has 13 residues. The germline V gene has CDR1 SGDLS and CDR2 YYNGEE. V was clipped by 4 bases and J by 1 base, with 8 bases between them. DNA of the CDR3: TGTGCCAGCAGCACGGGGCGGAACACTGAAGCTTTCTTT. The encoded protein is CASSTGRNTEAFF.

The chain employs TRBV21-1 and TRBJ2-5; whether TRBD2, the table's D call, matches the DNA was not checked. TRBV21-1 is tagged as a pseudogene. The CDR3 is made up of 16 amino acids. CDR3 protein: CASSKVSSGEGETQYF. The CDR3 DNA is TGTGCCAGCAGCAAAGTTTCGAGCGGGGAGGGGGAGACCCAGTACTTC.

This chain links TRBV11-2 with TRBJ2-1; TRBD2 agrees at 13 bases. The CDR3 consists of 16 residues. Germline loops: CDR1 SGHAT, CDR2 FQNNGV. Trimming cost V 6 bases and J 7 bases; bases outside gene matches: 9. The CDR3 DNA is TGTGCCAGCAGGTTGACCGGGACTAGCGGGATGAATGAGCAGTTCTTC. It codes for CASRLTGTSGMNEQFF. The variable domain in full, with the rest retrieved from reference TRBV11-2 and TRBJ2-1, is EAGVAQSPRYKIIEKRQSVAFWCNPISGHATLYWYQQILGQGPKLLIQFQNNGVVDDSQLPKDRFSAERLKGVDSTLKIQPAKLEDSAVYLCASRLTGTSGMNEQFFGPGTRLTVL.

V and J are TRBV30 and TRBJ2-5; D gene unclear. The CDR3 totals 11 residues. The ends were cut back, 2 bases at V and 1 base at J, with 2 bases in the middle. Germline lookup yields CDR1 GTSNPN and CDR2 SVGIG (reference sequence). This CDR3 reads CAWSFQETQYF. CDR3 DNA: TGTGCCTGGAGTTTCCAAGAGACCCAGTACTTC.

The chain links TRBV6-5 to TRBJ1-6, with a tentative D call TRBD1 (6 bases). The CDR3 covers 15 residues. V was cut by 5 bases and J by 8 bases, with 16 bases left in between. The germline gives CDR1 MNHEY, CDR2 SVGAGI. CDR3 protein: CASSTRGGTDSPLHF. CDR3 DNA: TGTGCCAGCAGTACCAGAGGGGGGACCGATTCACCCCTCCACTTT.

The V call is TRBV5-1, the J call TRBJ2-7; D not resolved. Trimming took 0 bases from V and 2 from J, leaving 9 bases between them. Germline V lookup: CDR1 SGHRS, CDR2 YFSETQ. The CDR3 contains 14 residues. The CDR3 region is CASSLGYFTYEQYF. CDR3 DNA sequence: TGCGCCAGCAGCTTGGGGTACTTTACCTACGAGCAGTACTTC.